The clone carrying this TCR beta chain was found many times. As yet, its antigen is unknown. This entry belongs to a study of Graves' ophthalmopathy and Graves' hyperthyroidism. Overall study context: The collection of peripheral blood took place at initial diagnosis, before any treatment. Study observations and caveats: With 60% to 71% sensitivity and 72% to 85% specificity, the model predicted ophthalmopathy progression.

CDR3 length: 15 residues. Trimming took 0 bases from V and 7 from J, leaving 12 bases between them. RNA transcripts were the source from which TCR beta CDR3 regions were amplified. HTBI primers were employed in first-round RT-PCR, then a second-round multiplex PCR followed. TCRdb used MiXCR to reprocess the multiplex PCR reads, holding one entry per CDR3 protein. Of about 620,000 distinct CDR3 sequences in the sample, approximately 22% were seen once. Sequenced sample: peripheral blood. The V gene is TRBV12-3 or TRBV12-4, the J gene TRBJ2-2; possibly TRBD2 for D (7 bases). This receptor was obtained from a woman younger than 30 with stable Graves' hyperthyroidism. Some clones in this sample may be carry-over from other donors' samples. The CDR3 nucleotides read TGTGCCAGCAGTTTAGCGGGGGGGCTTGTCGGGGAGCTGTTTTTT. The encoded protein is CASSLAGGLVGELFF.